This T cell receptor beta chain was profiled in a study of T cells after yellow fever vaccination. This clonotype was seen only a few times. Its antigen remains unknown. It is unclear where the CDR3 begins or ends on the DNA, so no DNA is shown, and the CDR3 is as TCRdb lists it. The authors made TCR cDNA by 5'RACE template switching, adding a universal primer site and UMIs. TCRdb processed the 5' RACE reads anew with MiXCR; each CDR3 protein has one entry. Here the sample spans hundreds of thousands of distinct CDR3 sequences, about a sixth being singletons. Whole-study results and caveats: Post-booster reappearance was seen for most primary-vaccination clones (about 95% CD4, around 90% CD8).

Here the sequenced sample was PBMCs, taken about 5 days after the first yellow fever vaccination. The receptor comes from a man aged 18 to 30 who received the YFV17D yellow fever vaccine.

CDR3: CISVPEALVGSFTGELFF. This rearrangement joins TRBV7-5 to TRBJ2-2; the table calls TRBD2, which could not be checked here. TRBV7-5 is shown as a pseudogene. The CDR3 is 18 amino acids long, termini counted.